These T cell receptor beta chains were read from a single sample in a study of blood T cell repertoires in COVID-19. Profiling relied on immunoSEQ multiplex PCR, and the TCRdb table lists in-frame clones only, not all of them. The table has around 50,000 clones, roughly nine tenths seen once. The sample comprised peripheral blood. The receptors here all came from a man aged 70-80 years with active COVID-19. CDR3s include the opening cysteine and the closing phenylalanine or tryptophan. Fields, in order: clone size, V gene, CDR3 length, D gene, J gene, CDR3 protein, CDR3 DNA. D genes are given only for firm matches. The size field is filled for only some rows; it gives once, few, many or a size class.

clone_size: -
v_call: TRBV28
cdr3_length: 16
d_call: -
j_call: TRBJ2-3
cdr3_aa: CASSIYSGLRADTQYF
cdr3_nt: TGTGCCAGCAGTATATATTCGGGACTCCGCGCAGATACGCAGTATTTT

clone_size: -
v_call: TRBV7-9
cdr3_length: 14
d_call: TRBD2
j_call: TRBJ2-7
cdr3_aa: CASSPSGGSYEQYF
cdr3_nt: TGTGCCAGCAGCCCTAGCGGGGGTTCCTACGAGCAGTACTTC

clone_size: once
v_call: TRBV3-1/TRBV3-2
cdr3_length: 13
d_call: -
j_call: TRBJ2-3
cdr3_aa: CASRNQGTDTQYF
cdr3_nt: TGTGCCAGCAGAAACCAGGGGACAGATACGCAGTATTTT

clone_size: -
v_call: TRBV28
cdr3_length: 15
d_call: TRBD1
j_call: TRBJ2-7
cdr3_aa: CASSLLGQGAYEQYF
cdr3_nt: TGTGCCAGCAGTTTGTTGGGACAGGGGGCCTACGAGCAGTACTTC

clone_size: -
v_call: TRBV11-3
cdr3_length: 12
d_call: -
j_call: TRBJ1-2
cdr3_aa: CASSAGGYGYTF
cdr3_nt: TGTGCCAGCAGCGCAGGAGGCTATGGCTACACCTTC

clone_size: -
v_call: TRBV12-3/TRBV12-4
cdr3_length: 13
d_call: TRBD2
j_call: TRBJ2-7
cdr3_aa: CASSSGENSEQYF
cdr3_nt: TGTGCCAGCAGCAGCGGGGAAAATAGCGAGCAGTACTTC

clone_size: few
v_call: TRBV2
cdr3_length: 15
d_call: TRBD1
j_call: TRBJ2-7
cdr3_aa: CASRDLTGALGEQYF
cdr3_nt: TGTGCCAGCAGGGACCTAACAGGGGCCCTCGGCGAGCAGTACTTC

clone_size: -
v_call: TRBV10-1
cdr3_length: 21
d_call: TRBD1
j_call: TRBJ2-3
cdr3_aa: CASSDKTGTGAGVWHTDTQYF
cdr3_nt: TGCGCCAGCAGTGATAAAACCGGGACAGGAGCTGGAGTCTGGCACACAGATACGCAGTATTTT

clone_size: -
v_call: TRBV5-1
cdr3_length: 13
d_call: -
j_call: TRBJ2-1
cdr3_aa: CASRDRSYNEQFF
cdr3_nt: TGCGCCAGCAGAGACAGGTCCTACAATGAGCAGTTCTTC

clone_size: -
v_call: TRBV5-4
cdr3_length: 14
d_call: -
j_call: TRBJ2-7
cdr3_aa: CASSLWGRGHEQYF
cdr3_nt: TGTGCCAGCAGCTTGTGGGGCAGGGGCCACGAGCAGTACTTC

clone_size: -
v_call: TRBV7-2
cdr3_length: 15
d_call: TRBD2
j_call: TRBJ2-7
cdr3_aa: CASSALSGIPYEQYF
cdr3_nt: TGTGCCAGCAGCGCCTTAAGCGGGATCCCCTACGAGCAGTACTTC

clone_size: -
v_call: TRBV12-3/TRBV12-4
cdr3_length: 12
d_call: -
j_call: TRBJ1-2
cdr3_aa: CASSLRGYGYTF
cdr3_nt: TGTGCCAGCAGTCTCAGGGGCTATGGCTACACCTTC

clone_size: once
v_call: TRBV6-1
cdr3_length: 15
d_call: -
j_call: TRBJ2-6
cdr3_aa: CASSEAHSGANVLTF
cdr3_nt: TGTGCCAGCAGTGAAGCACACTCTGGGGCCAACGTCCTGACTTTC

clone_size: -
v_call: TRBV10-3
cdr3_length: 14
d_call: TRBD2
j_call: TRBJ2-1
cdr3_aa: CASRGGSGDNEQFF
cdr3_nt: TGTGCCTCCCGGGGCGGGAGTGGGGACAATGAGCAGTTCTTC

clone_size: -
v_call: TRBV4-1
cdr3_length: 16
d_call: TRBD2
j_call: TRBJ2-1
cdr3_aa: CASTLLAGVKYNEQFF
cdr3_nt: TGCGCCAGCACCCTACTAGCGGGGGTTAAATACAATGAGCAGTTCTTC

clone_size: -
v_call: TRBV18
cdr3_length: 16
d_call: -
j_call: TRBJ2-3
cdr3_aa: CASSPAGALITDTQYF
cdr3_nt: TGTGCCAGCTCACCAGCGGGGGCGCTAATCACAGATACGCAGTATTTT

clone_size: once
v_call: TRBV11-3
cdr3_length: 18
d_call: TRBD2
j_call: TRBJ2-1
cdr3_aa: CASSLDQVGSGKGYEQFF
cdr3_nt: TGTGCCAGCAGCTTAGATCAGGTCGGTAGCGGGAAGGGGTACGAGCAGTTCTTC

clone_size: -
v_call: TRBV5-4
cdr3_length: 15
d_call: -
j_call: TRBJ1-2
cdr3_aa: CASSEGTFSEFVHTF
cdr3_nt: TGTGCCAGCAGCGAAGGGACTTTTTCTGAGTTCGTACACACCTTC

clone_size: -
v_call: TRBV5-1
cdr3_length: 16
d_call: -
j_call: TRBJ2-7
cdr3_aa: CASSSYRRAGAGEQYF
cdr3_nt: TGCGCCAGCAGCTCCTACCGGAGGGCGGGCGCTGGGGAGCAGTACTTC

clone_size: -
v_call: TRBV3-1/TRBV3-2
cdr3_length: 16
d_call: TRBD2
j_call: TRBJ2-7
cdr3_aa: CASSHSIPGLEDEQYF
cdr3_nt: TGTGCCAGCAGCCATAGTATACCGGGACTAGAAGACGAGCAGTACTTC

clone_size: -
v_call: TRBV3-1/TRBV3-2
cdr3_length: 16
d_call: -
j_call: TRBJ1-2
cdr3_aa: CASSPRSRSQRGGYTF
cdr3_nt: TGTGCCAGCAGCCCCAGATCCAGGTCACAGCGGGGGGGCTACACCTTC

clone_size: -
v_call: TRBV27
cdr3_length: 15
d_call: TRBD1
j_call: TRBJ2-5
cdr3_aa: CASRLRDSEQETQYF
cdr3_nt: TGTGCCAGCAGGCTCCGGGACAGTGAGCAAGAGACCCAGTACTTC

clone_size: -
v_call: TRBV7-2
cdr3_length: 14
d_call: -
j_call: TRBJ2-1
cdr3_aa: CASSLGDWNNEQFF
cdr3_nt: TGTGCCAGCAGCTTAGGGGACTGGAACAATGAGCAGTTCTTC

clone_size: -
v_call: TRBV5-1
cdr3_length: 13
d_call: -
j_call: TRBJ2-7
cdr3_aa: CASSSSGAYEQYF
cdr3_nt: TGCGCCAGCAGCTCCTCAGGGGCCTACGAGCAGTACTTC

clone_size: -
v_call: TRBV5-1
cdr3_length: 15
d_call: -
j_call: TRBJ1-6
cdr3_aa: CASSLASTVDSPLHF
cdr3_nt: TGCGCCAGCAGCTTGGCGAGTACGGTCGATTCACCCCTCCACTTT

clone_size: -
v_call: TRBV6-5
cdr3_length: 15
d_call: TRBD1
j_call: TRBJ1-2
cdr3_aa: CASWDRESFNYGYTF
cdr3_nt: TGTGCCAGTTGGGACAGGGAAAGTTTTAACTATGGCTACACCTTC

clone_size: once
v_call: TRBV4-3
cdr3_length: 17
d_call: -
j_call: TRBJ2-2
cdr3_aa: CASSQDLGDRNTGELFF
cdr3_nt: TGCGCCAGCAGCCAAGATCTGGGCGACAGGAACACCGGGGAGCTGTTTTTT

clone_size: -
v_call: TRBV12-3/TRBV12-4
cdr3_length: 13
d_call: -
j_call: TRBJ1-2
cdr3_aa: CASSPGGGDGYTF
cdr3_nt: TGTGCCAGCAGTCCTGGGGGGGGAGATGGCTACACCTTC

clone_size: -
v_call: TRBV11-2
cdr3_length: 14
d_call: TRBD1
j_call: TRBJ2-1
cdr3_aa: CASSLDRSNNEQFF
cdr3_nt: TGTGCCAGCAGCTTGGACAGGTCAAACAATGAGCAGTTCTTC

clone_size: -
v_call: TRBV9
cdr3_length: 13
d_call: -
j_call: TRBJ1-1
cdr3_aa: CASSNPPESEAFF
cdr3_nt: TGTGCCAGCAGCAATCCTCCGGAGAGTGAAGCTTTCTTT

clone_size: -
v_call: TRBV11-2
cdr3_length: 16
d_call: TRBD2
j_call: TRBJ2-1
cdr3_aa: CASSFSLAGGSNEQFF
cdr3_nt: TGTGCCAGCAGCTTTAGCCTAGCGGGAGGGAGCAATGAGCAGTTCTTC

clone_size: -
v_call: TRBV6-6
cdr3_length: 16
d_call: TRBD1
j_call: TRBJ1-5
cdr3_aa: CASRPDRGLGNQPQHF
cdr3_nt: TGTGCCAGCAGACCCGACAGGGGTTTAGGCAATCAGCCCCAGCATTTT

clone_size: -
v_call: TRBV7-9
cdr3_length: 15
d_call: -
j_call: TRBJ2-7
cdr3_aa: CASTPSLGFPSEQYF
cdr3_nt: TGTGCCAGCACCCCCTCACTAGGGTTCCCCTCCGAGCAGTACTTC

clone_size: -
v_call: TRBV4-3
cdr3_length: 17
d_call: -
j_call: TRBJ1-6
cdr3_aa: CASSQDGAGNLNSPLHF
cdr3_nt: TGCGCCAGCAGCCAAGATGGAGCAGGGAACCTTAATTCACCCCTCCACTTT

clone_size: few
v_call: TRBV19
cdr3_length: 16
d_call: TRBD1
j_call: TRBJ1-2
cdr3_aa: CASSLTGGLTNYGYTF
cdr3_nt: TGTGCCAGTAGTTTGACAGGGGGGCTCACTAACTATGGCTACACCTTC

clone_size: -
v_call: TRBV7-9
cdr3_length: 16
d_call: TRBD1
j_call: TRBJ2-5
cdr3_aa: CASSSSRDRGRETQYF
cdr3_nt: TGTGCCAGCAGCTCATCCCGGGACAGGGGGCGAGAGACCCAGTACTTC

clone_size: -
v_call: TRBV7-2
cdr3_length: 13
d_call: -
j_call: TRBJ2-1
cdr3_aa: CASSLDGYNEQFF
cdr3_nt: TGTGCCAGCAGCTTAGACGGTTACAATGAGCAGTTCTTC

clone_size: -
v_call: TRBV7-8
cdr3_length: 20
d_call: -
j_call: TRBJ2-6
cdr3_aa: CASRRTVSRGAASGANVLTF
cdr3_nt: TGTGCCAGCAGGAGGACCGTAAGTCGGGGGGCCGCCTCTGGGGCCAACGTCCTGACTTTC

clone_size: -
v_call: TRBV6-2/TRBV6-3
cdr3_length: 13
d_call: -
j_call: TRBJ2-2
cdr3_aa: CASSHGGPGELFF
cdr3_nt: TGTGCCAGCAGCCACGGAGGTCCCGGGGAGCTGTTTTTT

clone_size: -
v_call: TRBV24-1
cdr3_length: 16
d_call: -
j_call: TRBJ1-3
cdr3_aa: CATSAADSRSGNTIYF
cdr3_nt: TGTGCCACCAGTGCCGCGGACAGTCGCTCTGGAAACACCATATATTTT

clone_size: -
v_call: TRBV6-5
cdr3_length: 13
d_call: TRBD1
j_call: TRBJ1-6
cdr3_aa: CASTRTGDSPLHF
cdr3_nt: TGTGCCAGCACCCGGACAGGGGATTCACCCCTCCACTTT

clone_size: -
v_call: TRBV6-5
cdr3_length: 14
d_call: -
j_call: TRBJ1-3
cdr3_aa: CASSFGNTGNTIYF
cdr3_nt: TGTGCCAGCAGTTTCGGGAATACAGGAAACACCATATATTTT